This entry lists 10 T cell receptor beta chains sequenced from one sample in a study of blood T cell repertoires in COVID-19. Using immunoSEQ multiplex PCR, the repertoire was profiled, and TCRdb retains in-frame clones only, with some absent. The table shows 95,000 to 150,000 clones, with roughly 86% occurring only once. The sequenced sample was peripheral blood. Source of these receptors: a human donor in a cohort sampled during active COVID-19.

This sequence joins TRBV5-1 and TRBJ1-1; TRBD1 might be the D (6 bases). The CDR3 length is 14 residues. V gave up 4 bases and J gave up 2 bases, with 12 bases separating them. Germline V CDR1 and CDR2: SGHRS, YFSETQ. CDR3 sequence (DNA): TGCGCCAGCAGCCCGGACAGTACAAACACTGAAGCTTTCTTT. This gives the protein CASSPDSTNTEAFF.

This clone was picked up one time. The V and J genes are TRBV9 and TRBJ2-5; 7 bases align to TRBD1. Germline trimming cut 3 bases from V and 0 bases from J; bases unmatched to any gene: 2. Germline CDR1 is SGDLS and CDR2 is YYNGEE. The CDR3 loop spans 14 amino acids. CDR3 loop: CASSAQGNQETQYF. CDR3 nucleotides: TGTGCCAGCAGCGCACAGGGGAACCAAGAGACCCAGTACTTC. The variable domain in full, with the rest retrieved from reference TRBV9 and TRBJ2-5, is DSGVTQTPKHLITATGQRVTLRCSPRSGDLSVYWYQQSLDQGLQFLIQYYNGEERAKGNILERFSAQQFPDLHSELNLSSLELGDSALYFCASSAQGNQETQYFGPGTRLLVL.

This rearrangement joins TRBV7-2 to TRBJ2-1, with no clear D. Germline CDR1 is SGHTA and CDR2 is FQGNSA. The V end was cut by 0 bases, the J end by 1 base, with 7 bases between. This CDR3 is 15 amino acids long. CDR3 loop: CASSLAVLSYNEQFF. As DNA, the CDR3 is TGTGCCAGCAGCTTAGCTGTCCTATCCTACAATGAGCAGTTCTTC.

This chain joins TRBV7-8 and TRBJ2-3; D is unclear. This CDR3 contains 15 residues. The germline V and J ends were trimmed by 5 bases and 5 bases, with 17 bases remaining between them. CDR1 and CDR2 (germline): SGHVS, FQNEAQ. The CDR3 coding sequence is TGTGCCAGCAGCAAACGGTACGAAGATATAGATACGCAGTATTTT. The encoded protein is CASSKRYEDIDTQYF.

The chain links TRBV5-5 to TRBJ2-7; D remains ambiguous. V was pared by 2 bases and J by 3 bases, with 9 bases between. Germline V lookup: CDR1 SGHKS, CDR2 YYEKEE (reference sequence). The CDR3 is 13 residues long. The CDR3 region has the DNA TGTGCCAGCAGCTTTACGCGGCTCTACGAGCAGTACTTC. Protein sequence: CASSFTRLYEQYF.

This clone was seen more than once but under ten times. The chain couples TRBV7-9 to TRBJ2-1; the match to TRBD1 covers 8 bases. CDR3 length equals 13 residues. The V and J ends lost 3 bases and 13 bases, in that order; junction bases with no gene match: 8. Germline CDR1 SEHNR, CDR2 FQNEAQ (reference sequence). The CDR3 region has the DNA TGTGCCAGCAGCTTGGGCCAGGGGGCTCCCCAGTTCTTC. Protein sequence: CASSLGQGAPQFF.

The gene calls are TRBV18 and TRBJ1-1; D gene unclear. Trimming removed 2 bases from V and 0 bases from J, with 7 bases in between. Germline values: CDR1 KGHSH, CDR2 LQKENI. The CDR3 covers 14 residues. The CDR3 here is CASSPESLNTEAFF. The CDR3 nucleotides are TGTGCCAGCTCACCAGAGAGCCTGAACACTGAAGCTTTCTTT.

The V and J genes are TRBV28 and TRBJ1-1; 11 nucleotides match TRBD1. Germline CDR1 and CDR2: MDHEN and SYDVKM. V shed 5 bases, J shed 0 bases, and the junction held 5 bases outside the gene matches. This CDR3 comprises 16 residues. The CDR3 bases are TGTGCCAGCAGTGGGGACAGGGGGTTTATGAACACTGAAGCTTTCTTT. Protein: CASSGDRGFMNTEAFF.

V and J are TRBV7-8 and TRBJ2-2; 8 bases are shared with TRBD1. The V gene's germline CDR1 is SGHVS and CDR2 FQNEAQ. This CDR3 is built from 19 residues. J gave up 1 base and V 4 bases, and 14 bases lay outside the gene matches. The CDR3 sequence is CASSSTRTGRSGNTGELFF. As DNA, the CDR3 is TGTGCCAGCAGCTCAACGCGGACAGGGCGGTCGGGGAACACCGGGGAGCTGTTTTTT.

CDR3 DNA sequence: TGTGCCAGCAGCCCAGACAGGGGTGATCAGCCCCAGCATTTT. This gives the protein CASSPDRGDQPQHF. V and J are TRBV3-1 (or the pseudogene TRBV3-2) and TRBJ1-5; 8 bases agree with TRBD1. The CDR3 has 14 amino acids. J lost 5 bases, V lost 4 bases, and 4 bases had no gene match. Germline V lookup: CDR1 LGHDT, CDR2 YNNKEL (reference sequence).